This record looks at one T cell receptor beta chain sequence and its context. This clonotype came up many times. Its antigen target is currently unknown. No per-base quality is available; no much larger clone lies one base away. The reads were generated on an Illumina NovaSeq 6000. cDNA libraries for TCRalpha and TCRbeta were prepared by 5'RACE using constant-segment primers, with sample barcodes and unique molecular identifiers added. Trizol reagent was used to extract RNA from every sample. Amplification of the libraries took two PCR steps, and the second step added a second sample barcode plus Illumina TruSeq adapters. Sequencing of libraries was performed on an Illumina NovaSeq with 2 x 150 bp paired-end reads. In the authors' own workflow: Demultiplexing of reads and collapsing into UMI-guided consensus sequences were performed with migec v1.2.7. With mixcr v2.1.11, UMI consensuses were aligned to TRA and TRB V and J templates and assembled into clonotypes. Expanded or contracted clonotypes were those called significant by both edgeR and NoisET, with noise models trained on biological replicates. For edgeR calls, the thresholds were a false discovery rate-adjusted p below 0.01 and a log2 fold-change of 1. PCA with hierarchical clustering of max-normalized trajectories of the 1000 most abundant clonotypes was used as exploratory dynamics analysis. Each responding clone was given a CD4 or CD8 phenotype based on the CD4+ and CD8+ repertoires, which had been sequenced separately. TCRdb applied fastp at Q25 and MiXCR to the public reads, then kept only in-frame beta chains. Identical CDR3 proteins give one entry, which carries the most common genes and DNA. The authors' filters were not applied to this entry. Here the sample has under 85,000 distinct CDR3 sequences; around 14% occur a single time. The ten largest account for roughly 33% of the sample.

From the germline V gene (reference sequence), CDR1 is DFQATT and CDR2 is SNEGSKA. V is clipped by 0 bases and J by 6 bases, and the sequence between their germline boundaries is 14 bases long. The CDR3, from cysteine to phenylalanine, totals 14 residues. Only the CDR3 DNA stays, 42 bases, in frame from base 1. Ficoll-Paque density gradient centrifugation was the method used to isolate PBMCs. This sample was included in a study of T-cell memory formation after mild COVID-19 (dated by TCRdb to the early 2020s). Regarding the study in general: TCR sequence clusters from the two donors were largely donor specific. Longitudinal TCRalpha and TCRbeta repertoire sequencing tracked T-cell clones expanding and contracting after mild COVID-19 in two donors. The cohort comprised two young, previously healthy adult volunteers, one female and one male.

On the study overall, not on this receptor specifically: Some responding clones were detected in pre-infection memory, which suggested that pre-existing cross-reactive memory T cells had joined the SARS-CoV-2 response. Whether the second-wave clones peaking on day 37 were SARS-CoV-2 specific was not confirmed. Contracting CD4+ clones appeared mostly in the CM and EM memory subsets, whereas CD8+ clones were enriched in EMRA. Clones contracting from day 15 to 85 had balanced CD4/CD8 phenotypes, while a second wave expanding from day 15 to 37 was biased towards CD4+. The study covered only two mild cases, and larger cohorts including severe cases with pre-infection samples were considered necessary.

This TCR was recovered from an adult woman who had mild COVID-19 (a few samples of this study predate the infection). The sample titles of this study are shuffled in the database, so cell type and time point are left out; the donor was told from shared clones. Recombination linked TRBV20-1 to TRBJ1-1, with the D gene not clear enough to name. Sequencing was carried out using PBMCs or a T cell subset sorted from them (not recorded which). The DNA reads as follows: TGCAGTGCTAGAGATCATGGAGATGGGGCTGAAGCTTTCTTT. Its product reads: CSARDHGDGAEAFF.